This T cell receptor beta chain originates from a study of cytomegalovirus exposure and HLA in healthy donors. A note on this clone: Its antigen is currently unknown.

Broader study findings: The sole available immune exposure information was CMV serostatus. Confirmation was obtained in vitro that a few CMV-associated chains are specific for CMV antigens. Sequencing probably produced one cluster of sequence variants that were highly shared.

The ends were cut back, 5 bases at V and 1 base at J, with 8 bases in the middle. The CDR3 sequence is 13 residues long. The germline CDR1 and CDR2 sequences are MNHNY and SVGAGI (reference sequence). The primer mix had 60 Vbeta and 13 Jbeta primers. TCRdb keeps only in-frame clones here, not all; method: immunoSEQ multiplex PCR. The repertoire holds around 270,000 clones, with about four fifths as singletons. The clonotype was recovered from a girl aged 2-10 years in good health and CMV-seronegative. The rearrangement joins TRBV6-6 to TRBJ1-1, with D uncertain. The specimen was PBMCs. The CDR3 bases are TGTGCCAGCAGTGGACTTGGGAACACTGAAGCTTTCTTT. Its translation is CASSGLGNTEAFF.